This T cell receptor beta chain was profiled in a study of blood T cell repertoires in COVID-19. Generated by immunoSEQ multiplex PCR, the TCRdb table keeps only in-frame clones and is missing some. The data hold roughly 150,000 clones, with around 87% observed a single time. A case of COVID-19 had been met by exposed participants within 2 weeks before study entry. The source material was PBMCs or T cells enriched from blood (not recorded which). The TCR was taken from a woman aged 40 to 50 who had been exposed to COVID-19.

The CDR3 reads CASSPTGRGGYTF. The DNA for the CDR3 is TGTGCCAGCAGCCCGACAGGGAGAGGAGGCTACACCTTC. The V call is TRBV14, the J call TRBJ1-2; 7 nucleotides agree with TRBD1. This CDR3 is built from 13 residues. The V gene end was trimmed by 4 bases and the J gene end by 8 bases; junction bases not matched to a gene: 7. Germline V gene data show CDR1 as SGHDN and CDR2 as FVKESK.